These 12 T cell receptor delta chains were all obtained from the same sample, sequenced in a study of gamma-delta T cells after stem cell transplantation. TCRdb reanalyzed the RT-PCR reads using CATT. The sample holds some 5,800 delta-chain clones; around 1.9% are singletons and the top ten take roughly a fifth. Sequenced input: gamma-delta T cells. Every receptor here comes from a human donor. It is not recorded whose cells these are; they may come from a transplant donor.

Remarks on this clone: The protein recorded in TCRdb matches a much larger clone and deviates from this DNA's translation at residue 13, suggesting a read error; the protein here is obtained by translating the DNA. The V gene is TRDV2, the J gene TRDJ1; 11 positions agree with TRDD3. Looked up from germline, CDR1 is GEAIGNYY and CDR2 is EKD. J lost 0 bases, V lost 3 bases, and 14 bases had no gene match. There are 19 residues in the CDR3. For the CDR3, the DNA is TGTGCCTGTGACTTTATCACCCCTGGGGGATACTCTGACACCGATAAACTCATCTTT. Its protein is CACDFITPGGYSDTDKLIF.

At least ten counts were recorded for this clone. A much larger clone lies a single base off, so this may be a read error. Other DNA sequences in this specimen translate into the identical CDR3. CDR3: CACDTPGMTGSWDTRQMFF. The CDR3, as DNA: TGTGCCTGTGACACCCCGGGGATGACGGGCTCCTGGGACACCCGACAGATGTTTTTC. The J gene is TRDJ3, the V gene TRDV2, with D possibly matching TRDD3 (6 bases). With 0 bases removed from V and 0 bases from J, the gap between germline ends came to 14 bases. The length of the CDR3 is 19 residues. Looked up from germline, CDR1 is GEAIGNYY and CDR2 is EKD.

This clone has a handful of counts. A far larger clone is a single base away, which makes a read error likely. Other DNA sequences in the sample encode the same CDR3. This chain joins TRDV2 and TRDJ1; D is perhaps TRDD3 (5 bases). The germline gives CDR1 GEAIGNYY, CDR2 EKD. The CDR3 spans 20 residues. The CDR3 reads CACDTVLATQGTGIADKLIF. The CDR3 DNA reads as TGTGCTTGTGACACCGTTCTCGCCACGCAGGGTACCGGGATCGCCGATAAACTCATCTTT.

On this clone itself: Mismatch with germline at one junction end may stem from a read error. The chain carries TRDV2 and TRDJ1; D is ambiguous. The CDR3 contains 15 residues. Germline assignment: CDR1 GEAIGNYY and CDR2 EKD. For the CDR3, the DNA is TGTGCCTGTGGCACCGTAAAGTCTGAAGGGGATAAACTCATCTTT. This codes for CACGTVKSEGDKLIF.

This clone was detected only a few times. This sequence may be a read error, since a much larger clone differs from it by one base. Other DNA sequences in this specimen translate into the identical CDR3. V usage is TRDV2 and J usage is TRDJ3; TRDD3 matches 10 bases. This CDR3 comprises 21 residues. Trimming took 0 bases from V and 0 from J; bases not matched to a gene: 10. The germline V gene encodes CDR1 GEAIGNYY and CDR2 EKD. The CDR3 protein is CACDTATGGYGSSWDTRQMFF. The CDR3 DNA reads as TGTGCCTGTGACACCGCTACCGGGGGATACGGGAGCTCCTGGGACACCCGACAGATGTTTTTC.

In the case of this clone: This likely traces to a read error, being one base from a far larger clone. The sample contains more than one DNA sequence encoding this CDR3. This chain uses TRDV2 with TRDJ1; 10 positions agree with TRDD3. Looked up from germline, CDR1 is GEAIGNYY and CDR2 is EKD. There are 20 residues in the CDR3. CDR3 nucleotides: TGCGCCTGTGACACGCTCCCAACGGGAAGGGGGATACGCCACACCGATAAACTCATCTTT. Encoded protein: CACDTLPTGRGIRHTDKLIF.

In its sample, this clone was seen a few times. With only one base between it and a far larger clone, this is likely a read error. The V call is TRDV2, the J call TRDJ1; 13 bases align to TRDD3. The CDR3 has 17 amino acids. Germline loops: CDR1 GEAIGNYY, CDR2 EKD. CDR3 sequence: CACDNLLGDTEGDKPIF. The DNA of the CDR3 is TGTGCCTGTGACAATCTACTGGGGGATACGGAGGGCGATAAACCCATCTTT.

Note on this clone: A far bigger clonotype differs at one base, so this is likely a read error. In the same sample, other DNA sequences code for this CDR3. The chain is built from TRDV2 and TRDJ1; D possibly corresponds to TRDD3 (5 bases). Germline V gene lookup returns CDR1 GEAIGNYY and CDR2 EKD. The length of the CDR3 is 16 residues. CDR3 nucleotide sequence: TGCGCCTGTGACCCCGTGGGCTATACGGTGGCCGATAAACTCATCTTT. It encodes CACDPVGYTVADKLIF.

About this clone itself: This DNA's translation differs at residue 5 from TCRdb's protein, which comes from a much larger clone; a read error is likely, and the protein shown is translated from the DNA. The CDR3 reads CACDALPGGHFTDKLIF. The CDR3 DNA is TGTGCCTGTGACGCCCTGCCTGGGGGACACTTCACCGATAAACTCATCTTT. The rearrangement joins TRDV2 to TRDJ1, with 8 positions matching TRDD3. The V and J ends lost 3 bases and 1 base, in that order; junction bases with no gene match: 12. Germline V gives CDR1 GEAIGNYY, CDR2 EKD. This CDR3 region has 17 residues.

This clone has only a few counts. The rearrangement uses TRDV2 and TRDJ2; 8 nucleotides line up with TRDD3. The J segment lost 0 bases and the V segment lost 3 bases, leaving 8 bases of the junction unmatched. Germline CDR1 is GEAIGNYY and CDR2 is EKD. This CDR3 has 17 amino acids. CDR3 DNA sequence: TGTGCCTGTGACCAAGTACTGGGGGGAGCTTTGACAGCACAACTCTTCTTT. Translation: CACDQVLGGALTAQLFF.

This clone came up a few times. A far larger clone is just one base off, so this is likely a read error. Other DNA sequences in the sample encode the same CDR3. This chain joins TRDV2 and TRDJ1; tentative D call: TRDD3 (5 bases). V was shortened by 1 base and J by 2 bases, with 19 bases between the two germline ends. Germline V lookup: CDR1 GEAIGNYY, CDR2 EKD. The CDR3 totals 17 residues. CDR3 in DNA: TGTGCCTGTGACACGGTGAGTTACACTGGCGAAACCGATAAACTCATCTTT. Translating gives CACDTVSYTGETDKLIF.

This clone was found a few times. This may be a read error: a much more frequent sequence differs by one nucleotide. Other DNA sequences in the sample encode the same CDR3. The chain recombines TRDV2 with TRDJ1, with D possibly TRDD3 on 6 matching bases. Per the germline V gene, CDR1 is GEAIGNYY and CDR2 is EKD. The CDR3 spans 19 residues. This chain's CDR3 is CACDTLGTSHERYTDKLIF. The CDR3 nucleotides read TGTGCCTGTGACACCCTGGGGACGTCTCACGAAAGGTACACTGATAAACTCATCTTT.